Detailed here is one T cell receptor beta chain. Its antigen is still unknown. The CDR3 runs to 11 residues. Looked up from germline, CDR1 is GTSNPN and CDR2 is SVGIG (reference sequence). The ends were cut back, 4 bases at V and 7 bases at J, with 10 bases in the middle. The sample is drawn from a study of OX40 agonist ivuxolimab in advanced cancers. Study background: Patients received ivuxolimab, an intravenous treatment, every 2 weeks at 0.01 to 10 mg/kg. General study findings and limits: Clonal expansion in partial responders at 0.1-3.0 mg/kg ranked among the lowest. In general, CD8+ T cells held more expanded clones than CD4+ did, on average.

The method was immunoSEQ multiplex PCR; TCRdb's version includes in-frame clones alone and lacks a portion of them. Of approximately 57,000 clones in the sample, roughly 90% were seen once. Drawing of blood for sampling happened at baseline, at cycle 4 day 1, and at cycle 7 day 1. The specimen comprised CD4+ or CD8+ T cells sorted from blood, sampled in a trial of the OX40 agonist ivuxolimab. The chain recombines TRBV30 with TRBJ1-2, with D perhaps matching TRBD1 (5 bases). This receptor was identified in an adult with an advanced solid tumor such as melanoma, head and neck, liver or kidney cancer. The DNA for the CDR3 is TGTGCCTGGATTTTGGGGGGTGGCTACACCTTC. Residues: CAWILGGGYTF.